The T cell receptor beta chain under discussion was sequenced for a study of T cell repertoires in cytomegalovirus infection. Overall study: Public signatures in TCR beta pointed to CMV infection and matching HLA type.

Germline V gives CDR1 MGHRA, CDR2 YSYEKL. This CDR3 has 15 amino acids. Between the trimmed V and J ends, which lost 0 bases and 3 bases, there was a span of 12 bases. TCRdb redid the calling of the reads with MiXCR, one entry per CDR3 protein. The data show 90,000 to 130,000 distinct CDR3 sequences, roughly a tenth seen once. Study-wide points: Ex vivo, HLA-C-restricted CMV-specific TCR beta clonotypes prevailed over the rest of the response. CMV carriers having the relevant HLA were flagged by cumulative public TCR beta family frequency.

This clonotype came up a few times. No antigen is known for it. This rearrangement joins TRBV4-1 to TRBJ2-7, with D hard to call. This receptor was obtained from a human donor in good health (CMV status not recorded). Some clones in this sample may be carry-over from other donors' samples. Sequencing was done on a sample of PBMCs, sequenced either directly or after in vitro stimulation (not recorded which). CDR3 region: CASSQEAGTYYEQYF. CDR3 sequence (DNA): TGCGCCAGCAGCCAAGAAGCAGGAACATACTACGAGCAGTACTTC.